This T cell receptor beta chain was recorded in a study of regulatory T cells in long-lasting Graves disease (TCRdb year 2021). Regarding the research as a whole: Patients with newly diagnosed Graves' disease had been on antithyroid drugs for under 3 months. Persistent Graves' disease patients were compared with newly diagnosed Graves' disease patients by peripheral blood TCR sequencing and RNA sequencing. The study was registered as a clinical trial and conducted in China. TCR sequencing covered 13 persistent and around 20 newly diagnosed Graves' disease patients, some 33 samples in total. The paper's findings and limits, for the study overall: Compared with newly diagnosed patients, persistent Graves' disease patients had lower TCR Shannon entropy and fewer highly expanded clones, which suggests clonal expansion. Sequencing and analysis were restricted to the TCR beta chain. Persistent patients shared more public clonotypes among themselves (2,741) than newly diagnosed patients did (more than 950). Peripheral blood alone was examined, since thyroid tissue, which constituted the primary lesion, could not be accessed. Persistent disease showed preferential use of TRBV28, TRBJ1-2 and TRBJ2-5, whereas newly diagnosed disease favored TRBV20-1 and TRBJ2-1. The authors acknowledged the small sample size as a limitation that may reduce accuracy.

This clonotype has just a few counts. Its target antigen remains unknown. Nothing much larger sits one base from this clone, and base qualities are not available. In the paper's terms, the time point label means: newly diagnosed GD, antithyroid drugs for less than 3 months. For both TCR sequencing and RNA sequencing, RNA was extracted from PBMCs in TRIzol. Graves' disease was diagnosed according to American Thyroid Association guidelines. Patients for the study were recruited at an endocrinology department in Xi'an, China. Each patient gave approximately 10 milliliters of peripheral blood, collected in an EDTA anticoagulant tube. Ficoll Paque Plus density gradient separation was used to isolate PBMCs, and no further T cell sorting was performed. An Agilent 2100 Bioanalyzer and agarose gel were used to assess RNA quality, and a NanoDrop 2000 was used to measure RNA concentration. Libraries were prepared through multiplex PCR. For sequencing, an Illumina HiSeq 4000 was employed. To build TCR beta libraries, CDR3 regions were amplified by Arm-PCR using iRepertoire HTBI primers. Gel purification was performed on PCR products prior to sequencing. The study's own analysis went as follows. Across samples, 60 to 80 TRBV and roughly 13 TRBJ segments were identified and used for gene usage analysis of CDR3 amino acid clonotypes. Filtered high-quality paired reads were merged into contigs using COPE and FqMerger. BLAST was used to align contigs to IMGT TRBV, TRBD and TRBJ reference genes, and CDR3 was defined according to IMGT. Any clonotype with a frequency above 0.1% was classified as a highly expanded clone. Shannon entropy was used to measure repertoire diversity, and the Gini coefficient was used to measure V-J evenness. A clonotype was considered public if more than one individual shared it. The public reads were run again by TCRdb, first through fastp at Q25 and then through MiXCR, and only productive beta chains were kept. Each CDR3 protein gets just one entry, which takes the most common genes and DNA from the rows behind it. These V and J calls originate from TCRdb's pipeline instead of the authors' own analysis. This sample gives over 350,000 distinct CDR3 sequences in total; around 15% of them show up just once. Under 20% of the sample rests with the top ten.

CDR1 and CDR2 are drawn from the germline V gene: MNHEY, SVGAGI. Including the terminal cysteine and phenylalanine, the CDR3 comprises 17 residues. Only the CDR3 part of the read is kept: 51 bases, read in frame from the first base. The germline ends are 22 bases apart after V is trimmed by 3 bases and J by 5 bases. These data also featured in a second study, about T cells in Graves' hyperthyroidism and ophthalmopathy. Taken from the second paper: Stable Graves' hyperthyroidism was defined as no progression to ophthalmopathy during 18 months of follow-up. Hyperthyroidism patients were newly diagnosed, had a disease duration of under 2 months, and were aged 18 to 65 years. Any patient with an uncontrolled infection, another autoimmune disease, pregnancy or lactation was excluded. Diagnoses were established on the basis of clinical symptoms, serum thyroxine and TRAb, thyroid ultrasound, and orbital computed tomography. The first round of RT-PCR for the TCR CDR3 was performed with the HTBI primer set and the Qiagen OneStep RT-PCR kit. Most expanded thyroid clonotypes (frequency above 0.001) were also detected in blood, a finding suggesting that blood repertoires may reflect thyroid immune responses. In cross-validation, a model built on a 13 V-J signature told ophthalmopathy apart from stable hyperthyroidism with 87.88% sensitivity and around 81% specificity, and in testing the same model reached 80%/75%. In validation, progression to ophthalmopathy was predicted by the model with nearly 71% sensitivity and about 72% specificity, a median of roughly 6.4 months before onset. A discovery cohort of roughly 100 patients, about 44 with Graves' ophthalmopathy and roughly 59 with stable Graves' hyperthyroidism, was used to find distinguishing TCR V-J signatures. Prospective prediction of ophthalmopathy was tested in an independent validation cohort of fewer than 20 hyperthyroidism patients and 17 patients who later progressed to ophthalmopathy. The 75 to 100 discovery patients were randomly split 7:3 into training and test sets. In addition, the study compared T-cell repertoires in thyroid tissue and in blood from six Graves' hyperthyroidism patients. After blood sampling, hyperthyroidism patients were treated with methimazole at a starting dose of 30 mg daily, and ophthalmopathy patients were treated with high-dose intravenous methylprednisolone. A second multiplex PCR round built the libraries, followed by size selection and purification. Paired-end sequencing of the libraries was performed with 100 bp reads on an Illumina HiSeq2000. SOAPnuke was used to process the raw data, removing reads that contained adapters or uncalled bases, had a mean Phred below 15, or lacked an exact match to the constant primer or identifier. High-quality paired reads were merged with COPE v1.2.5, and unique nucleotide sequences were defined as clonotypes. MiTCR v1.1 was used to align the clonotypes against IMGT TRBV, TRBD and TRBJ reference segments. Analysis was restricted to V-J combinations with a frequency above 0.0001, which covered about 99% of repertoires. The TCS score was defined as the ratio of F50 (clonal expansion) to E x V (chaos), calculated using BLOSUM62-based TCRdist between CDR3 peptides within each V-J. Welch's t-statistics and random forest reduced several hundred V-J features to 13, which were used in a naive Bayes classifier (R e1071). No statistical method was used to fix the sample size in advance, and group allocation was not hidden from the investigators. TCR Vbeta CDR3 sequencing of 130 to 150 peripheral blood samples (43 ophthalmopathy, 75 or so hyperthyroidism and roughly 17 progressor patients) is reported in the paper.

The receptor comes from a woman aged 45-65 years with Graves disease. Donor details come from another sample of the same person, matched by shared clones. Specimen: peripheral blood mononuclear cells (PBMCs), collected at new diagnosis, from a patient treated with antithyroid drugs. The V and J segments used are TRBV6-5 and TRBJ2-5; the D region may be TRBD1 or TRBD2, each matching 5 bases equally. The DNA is TGTGCCAGCAGTTATTACCCCGGGACGGAGAGTGGGGAGACCCAGTACTTC. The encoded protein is CASSYYPGTESGETQYF.